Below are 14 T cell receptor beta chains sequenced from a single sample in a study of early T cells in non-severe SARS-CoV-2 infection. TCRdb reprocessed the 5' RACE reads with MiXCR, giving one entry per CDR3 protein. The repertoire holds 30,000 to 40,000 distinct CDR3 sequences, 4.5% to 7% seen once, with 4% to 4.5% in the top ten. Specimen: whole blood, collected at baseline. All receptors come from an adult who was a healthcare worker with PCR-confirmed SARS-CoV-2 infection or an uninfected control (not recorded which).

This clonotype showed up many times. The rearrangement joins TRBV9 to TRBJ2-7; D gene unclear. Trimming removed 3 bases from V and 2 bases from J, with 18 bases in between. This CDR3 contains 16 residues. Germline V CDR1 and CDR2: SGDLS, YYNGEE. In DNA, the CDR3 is TGTGCCAGCAGCGCTGGGGTTGTGACACACCCCTACGAGCAGTACTTC. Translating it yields CASSAGVVTHPYEQYF.

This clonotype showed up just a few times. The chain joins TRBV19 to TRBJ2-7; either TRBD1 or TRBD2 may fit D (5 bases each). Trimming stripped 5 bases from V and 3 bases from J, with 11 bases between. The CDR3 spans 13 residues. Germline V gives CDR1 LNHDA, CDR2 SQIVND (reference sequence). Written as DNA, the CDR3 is TGTGCCAGTAGTCTACAGAGGGGCTACGAGCAGTACTTC. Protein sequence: CASSLQRGYEQYF.

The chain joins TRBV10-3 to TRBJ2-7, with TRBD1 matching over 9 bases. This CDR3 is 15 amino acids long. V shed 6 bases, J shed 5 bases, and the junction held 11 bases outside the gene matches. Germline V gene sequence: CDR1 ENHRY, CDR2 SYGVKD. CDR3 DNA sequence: TGTGCCATCAGCTGGACCGGGACAGGGCTCCACGAGCAGTACTTC. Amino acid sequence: CAISWTGTGLHEQYF.

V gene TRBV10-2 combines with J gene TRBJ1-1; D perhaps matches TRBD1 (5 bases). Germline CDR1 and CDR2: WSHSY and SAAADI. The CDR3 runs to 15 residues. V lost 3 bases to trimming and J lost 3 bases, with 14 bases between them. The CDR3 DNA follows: TGCGCCAGCAGTGATTTGAGGGGCGCGGACACTGAAGCTTTCTTT. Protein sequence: CASSDLRGADTEAFF.

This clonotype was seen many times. The CDR3 loop reads CASSFSTGIGRKETQYF. Written as DNA, the CDR3 is TGCGCCAGCAGCTTTTCAACAGGAATAGGGAGAAAAGAGACCCAGTACTTC. The V and J genes are TRBV5-1 and TRBJ2-5, with D perhaps TRBD1 or TRBD2 (5 bases each). Trimming removed 2 bases from V and 3 bases from J, with 20 bases in between. This CDR3 comprises 17 residues. Germline V CDR1 and CDR2: SGHRS, YFSETQ.

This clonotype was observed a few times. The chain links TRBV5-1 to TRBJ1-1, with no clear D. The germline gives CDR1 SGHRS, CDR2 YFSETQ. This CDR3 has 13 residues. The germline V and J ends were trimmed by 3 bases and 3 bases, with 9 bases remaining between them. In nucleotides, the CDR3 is TGCGCCAGCAGCTCAACGACGTACACTGAAGCTTTCTTT. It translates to CASSSTTYTEAFF.

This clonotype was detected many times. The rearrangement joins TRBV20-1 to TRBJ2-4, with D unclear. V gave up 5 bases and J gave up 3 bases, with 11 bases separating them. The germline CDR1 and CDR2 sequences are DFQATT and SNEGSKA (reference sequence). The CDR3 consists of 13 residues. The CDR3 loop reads CSAPRRDKNIQYF. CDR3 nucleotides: TGCAGTGCTCCCCGCCGAGACAAAAACATTCAGTACTTC.

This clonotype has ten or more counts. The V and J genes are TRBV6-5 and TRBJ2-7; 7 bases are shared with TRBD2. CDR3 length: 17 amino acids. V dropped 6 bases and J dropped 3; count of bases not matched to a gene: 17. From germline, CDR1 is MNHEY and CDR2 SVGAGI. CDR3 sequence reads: CASRRRRPGGDYYEQYF. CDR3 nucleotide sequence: TGTGCCAGCAGACGGCGAAGACCGGGAGGCGATTACTACGAGCAGTACTTC.

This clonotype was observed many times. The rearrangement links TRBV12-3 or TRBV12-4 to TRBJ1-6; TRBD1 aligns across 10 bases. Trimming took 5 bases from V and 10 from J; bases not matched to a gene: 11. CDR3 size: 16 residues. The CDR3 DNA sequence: TGTGCCAGCAGTCTCACCGGGACAGGGGATCAATCACCCCTCCACTTT. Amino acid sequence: CASSLTGTGDQSPLHF.

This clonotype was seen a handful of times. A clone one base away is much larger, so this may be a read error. The CDR3 is CVSKGSTGELFF. The DNA for the CDR3 is TGTGTCAGTAAAGGGAGCACCGGGGAGCTGTTTTTT. This chain uses TRBV19 with TRBJ2-2; D is possibly TRBD2 (5 bases). This CDR3 region has 12 residues. The V gene's germline CDR1 is LNHDA and CDR2 SQIVND (reference sequence).

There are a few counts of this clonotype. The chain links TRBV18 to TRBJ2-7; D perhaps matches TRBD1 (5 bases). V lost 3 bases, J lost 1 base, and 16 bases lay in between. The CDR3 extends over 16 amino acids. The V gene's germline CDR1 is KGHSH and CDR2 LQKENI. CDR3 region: CASSPQVQGSSYEQYF. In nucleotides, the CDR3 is TGTGCCAGCTCACCCCAGGTCCAGGGTTCGTCCTACGAGCAGTACTTC.

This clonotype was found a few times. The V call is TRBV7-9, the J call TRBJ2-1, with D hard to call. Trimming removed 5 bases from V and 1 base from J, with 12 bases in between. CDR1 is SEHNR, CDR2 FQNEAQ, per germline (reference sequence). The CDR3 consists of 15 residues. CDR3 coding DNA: TGTGCCAGCAGCCACGAACGCCTTTCCTACAATGAGCAGTTCTTC. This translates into CASSHERLSYNEQFF.

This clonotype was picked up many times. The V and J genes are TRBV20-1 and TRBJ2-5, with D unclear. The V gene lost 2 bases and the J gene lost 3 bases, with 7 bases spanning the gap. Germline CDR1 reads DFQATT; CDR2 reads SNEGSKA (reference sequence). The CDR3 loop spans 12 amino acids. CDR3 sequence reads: CSARQAKETQYF. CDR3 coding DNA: TGCAGTGCTAGACAAGCCAAAGAGACCCAGTACTTC.

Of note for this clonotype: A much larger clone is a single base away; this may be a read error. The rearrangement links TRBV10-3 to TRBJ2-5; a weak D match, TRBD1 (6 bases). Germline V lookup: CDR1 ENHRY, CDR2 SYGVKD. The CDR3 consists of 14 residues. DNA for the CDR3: TGTACCATCAGTGGGACACCGTACCAAGAGACCCAGTACTTC. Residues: CTISGTPYQETQYF.